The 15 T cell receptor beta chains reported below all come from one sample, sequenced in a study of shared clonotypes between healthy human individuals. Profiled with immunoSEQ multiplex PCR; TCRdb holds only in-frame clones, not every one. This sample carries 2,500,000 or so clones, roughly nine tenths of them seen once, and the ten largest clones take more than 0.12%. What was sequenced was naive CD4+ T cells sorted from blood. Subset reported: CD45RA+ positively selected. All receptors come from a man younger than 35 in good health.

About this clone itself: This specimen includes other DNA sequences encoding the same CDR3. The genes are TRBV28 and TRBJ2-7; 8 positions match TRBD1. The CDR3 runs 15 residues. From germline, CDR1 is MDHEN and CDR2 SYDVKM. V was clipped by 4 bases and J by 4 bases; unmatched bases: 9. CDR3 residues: CASSSPGQGAYEQYF. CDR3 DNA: TGTGCCAGCAGTTCCCCGGGGCAGGGGGCATACGAGCAGTACTTC. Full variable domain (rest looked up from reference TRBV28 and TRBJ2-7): DVKVTQSSRYLVKRTGEKVFLECVQDMDHENMFWYRQDPGLGLRLIYFSYDVKMKEKGDIPEGYSVSREKKERFSLILESASTNQTSMYLCASSSPGQGAYEQYFGPGTRLTVT.

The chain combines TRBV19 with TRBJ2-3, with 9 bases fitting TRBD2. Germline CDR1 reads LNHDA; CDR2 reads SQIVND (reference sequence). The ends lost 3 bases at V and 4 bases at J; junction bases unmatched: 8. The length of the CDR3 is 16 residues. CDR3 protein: CASSIGLAGEADTQYF. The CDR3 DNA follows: TGTGCCAGTAGTATCGGGTTAGCGGGAGAAGCAGATACGCAGTATTTT.

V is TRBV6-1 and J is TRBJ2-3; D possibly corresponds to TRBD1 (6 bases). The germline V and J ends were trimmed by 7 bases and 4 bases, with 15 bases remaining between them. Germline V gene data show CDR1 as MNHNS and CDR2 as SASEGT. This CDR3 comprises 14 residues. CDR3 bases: TGTGCCAGCACCGTACAGGGTTCGGCAGATACGCAGTATTTT. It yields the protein CASTVQGSADTQYF.

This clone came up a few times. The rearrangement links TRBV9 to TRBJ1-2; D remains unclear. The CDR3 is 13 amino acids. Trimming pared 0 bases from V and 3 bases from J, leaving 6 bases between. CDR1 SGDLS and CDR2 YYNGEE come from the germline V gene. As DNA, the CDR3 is TGTGCCAGCAGCGTAGACAGCGACTATGGCTACACCTTC. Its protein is CASSVDSDYGYTF.

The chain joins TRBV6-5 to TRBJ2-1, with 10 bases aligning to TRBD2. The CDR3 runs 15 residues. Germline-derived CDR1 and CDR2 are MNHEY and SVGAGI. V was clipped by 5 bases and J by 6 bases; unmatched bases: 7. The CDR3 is CASSARAGGPNEQFF. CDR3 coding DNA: TGTGCCAGCAGTGCCCGAGCGGGGGGGCCCAATGAGCAGTTCTTC.

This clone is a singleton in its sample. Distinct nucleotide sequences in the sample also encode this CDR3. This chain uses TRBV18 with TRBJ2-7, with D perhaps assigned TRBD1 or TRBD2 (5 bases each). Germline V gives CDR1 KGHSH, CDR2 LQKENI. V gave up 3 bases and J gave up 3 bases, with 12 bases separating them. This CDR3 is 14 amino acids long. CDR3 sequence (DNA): TGTGCCAGCTCACCCCCGGGACGGAGCTACGAGCAGTACTTC. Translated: CASSPPGRSYEQYF.

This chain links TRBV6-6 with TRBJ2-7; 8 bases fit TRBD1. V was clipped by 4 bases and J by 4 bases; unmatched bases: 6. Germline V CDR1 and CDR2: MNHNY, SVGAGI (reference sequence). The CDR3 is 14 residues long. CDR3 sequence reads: CASSSPDRDYEQYF. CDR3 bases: TGTGCCAGCAGTTCTCCGGACAGGGATTACGAGCAGTACTTC.

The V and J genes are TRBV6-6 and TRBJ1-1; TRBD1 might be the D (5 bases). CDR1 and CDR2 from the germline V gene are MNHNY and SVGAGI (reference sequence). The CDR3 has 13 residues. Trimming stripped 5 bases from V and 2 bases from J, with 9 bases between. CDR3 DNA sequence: TGTGCCAGCAGTGGGGCCCCAAACACTGAAGCTTTCTTT. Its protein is CASSGAPNTEAFF.

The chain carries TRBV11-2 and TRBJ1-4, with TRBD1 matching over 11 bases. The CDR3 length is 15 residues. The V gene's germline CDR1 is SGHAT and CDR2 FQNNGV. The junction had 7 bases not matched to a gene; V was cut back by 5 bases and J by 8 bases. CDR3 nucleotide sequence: TGTGCCAGCAGCAAACCGGGACAGGGGGTGGAAAAACTGTTTTTT. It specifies CASSKPGQGVEKLFF.

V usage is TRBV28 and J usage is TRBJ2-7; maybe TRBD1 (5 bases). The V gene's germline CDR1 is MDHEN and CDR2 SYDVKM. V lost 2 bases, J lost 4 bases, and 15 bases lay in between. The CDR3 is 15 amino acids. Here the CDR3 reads CASSLMGPGSYEQYF. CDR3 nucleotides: TGTGCCAGCAGTTTAATGGGGCCCGGTTCTTACGAGCAGTACTTC.

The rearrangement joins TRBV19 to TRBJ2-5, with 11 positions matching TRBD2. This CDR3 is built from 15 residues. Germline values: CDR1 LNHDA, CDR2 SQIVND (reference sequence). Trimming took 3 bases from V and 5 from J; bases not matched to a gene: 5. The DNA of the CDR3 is TGTGCCAGTAGTATGAGACTAGCGGGATGGGAGACCCAGTACTTC. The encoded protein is CASSMRLAGWETQYF.

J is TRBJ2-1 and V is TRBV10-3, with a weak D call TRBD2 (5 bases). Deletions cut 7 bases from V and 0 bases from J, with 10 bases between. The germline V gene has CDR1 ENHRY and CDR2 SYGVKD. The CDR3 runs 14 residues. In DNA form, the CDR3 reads TGTGCCATCACCCCGGGGAGCTCCTACAATGAGCAGTTCTTC. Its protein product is CAITPGSSYNEQFF.

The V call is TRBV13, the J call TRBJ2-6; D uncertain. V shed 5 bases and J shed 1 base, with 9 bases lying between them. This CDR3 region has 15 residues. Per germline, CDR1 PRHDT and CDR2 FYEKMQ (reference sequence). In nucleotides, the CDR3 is TGTGCCAGCAGCAACTGGGGTTCTGGGGCCAACGTCCTGACTTTC. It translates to CASSNWGSGANVLTF.

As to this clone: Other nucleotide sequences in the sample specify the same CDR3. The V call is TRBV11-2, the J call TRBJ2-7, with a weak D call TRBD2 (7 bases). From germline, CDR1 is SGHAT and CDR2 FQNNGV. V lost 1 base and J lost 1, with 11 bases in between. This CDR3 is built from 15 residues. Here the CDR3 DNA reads TGTGCCAGCAGCTTAGTGGCGGGGGCTTCCTACGAGCAGTACTTC. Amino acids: CASSLVAGASYEQYF.

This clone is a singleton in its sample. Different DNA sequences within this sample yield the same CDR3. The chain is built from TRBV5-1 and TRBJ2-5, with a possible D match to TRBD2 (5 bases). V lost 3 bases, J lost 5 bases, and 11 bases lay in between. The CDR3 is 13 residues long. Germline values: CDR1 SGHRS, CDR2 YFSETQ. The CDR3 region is CASSSTGGETQYF. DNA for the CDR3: TGCGCCAGCAGCTCTACCGGCGGGGAGACCCAGTACTTC. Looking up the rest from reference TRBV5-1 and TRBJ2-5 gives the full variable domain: KAGVTQTPRYLIKTRGQQVTLSCSPISGHRSVSWYQQTPGQGLQFLFEYFSETQRNKGNFPGRFSGRQFSNSRSEMNVSTLELGDSALYLCASSSTGGETQYFGPGTRLLVL.